What follows are 17 T cell receptor beta chains derived from one specimen sequenced in a study of T cells expressing NK-cell markers. TCRdb re-called the 5' RACE reads, yielding one record per CDR3 amino acid sequence without DNA. The sample shows 400,000 to 500,000 distinct CDR3 sequences, and roughly 8% sits with its ten largest clones. The sequenced sample consisted of blood T cells: a sorted CD56 or NKG2C T cell subset, CD4+ or CD8+ T cells, or bulk PBMC T cells (not recorded which). The receptor set was obtained from a woman aged 18 to 75 in good health.

This chain links TRBV7-2 with TRBJ1-2; the TCRdb D gene call, TRBD1, has no DNA to confirm it. The CDR3 runs 16 residues. Germline CDR1 reads SGHTA; CDR2 reads FQGNSA. CDR3 loop: CASSLDSHRLNYGYTF.

The chain recombines TRBV2 with TRBJ1-5; as DNA is missing, the TRBD1 call by TCRdb cannot be tested. The CDR3 loop spans 14 amino acids. Germline loops: CDR1 SNHLY, CDR2 FYNNEI. The CDR3 loop reads CASSERQREQPQHF.

The CDR3 sequence: CASTGGRTREAFF. The V gene is TRBV7-9, the J gene TRBJ1-1; TCRdb's D call, TRBD1, is unchecked because there is no DNA. Germline CDR1 is SEHNR and CDR2 is FQNEAQ (reference sequence). CDR3 length: 13 residues.

The chain has TRBV3-1 and TRBJ1-2. Looked up from germline, CDR1 is LGHDT and CDR2 is YNNKEL (reference sequence). CDR3 length equals 12 residues. The CDR3 loop is CASSPTNLGYTF. Variable domain in full (rest from reference TRBV3-1 and TRBJ1-2): DTAVSQTPKYLVTQMGNDKSIKCEQNLGHDTMYWYKQDSKKFLKIMFSYNNKELIINETVPNRFSPKSPDKAHLNLHINSLELGDSAVYFCASSPTNLGYTFGSGTRLTVV.

The J gene is TRBJ2-7, the V gene TRBV27; TCRdb indicates TRBD1, and absent DNA this call remains unverified. Germline V gene sequence: CDR1 MNHEY, CDR2 SMNVEV (reference sequence). The CDR3 is 15 residues long. This chain's CDR3 is CASTLGHPGTYEQYF.

The rearrangement uses TRBV24-1 and TRBJ2-1; TCRdb designates TRBD1, a call that cannot be tested without DNA. Germline V gene sequence: CDR1 KGHDR, CDR2 SFDVKD. The CDR3 has 15 amino acids. The CDR3 protein is CATSDFGTQPNEQFF.

V gene TRBV6-1 combines with J gene TRBJ1-3. This CDR3 has 14 residues. CDR1 MNHNS and CDR2 SASEGT come from the germline V gene. The CDR3 loop is CASRAGGSGNTIYF.

The J gene is TRBJ2-1, the V gene TRBV3-1; the TRBD2 assignment by TCRdb is unverifiable without DNA. Germline CDR1 is LGHDT and CDR2 is YNNKEL (reference sequence). The CDR3 covers 16 residues. CDR3 protein: CASSQDSGTRINEQFF.

V and J are TRBV4-3 and TRBJ2-3; without DNA, the TCRdb call of TRBD1 cannot be checked. This CDR3 has 16 residues. The germline V gene encodes CDR1 LGHNA and CDR2 YSLEER. CDR3 amino acids: CASSQDGRGSTDTQYF.

The V call is TRBV4-3, the J call TRBJ2-3; the TRBD2 assignment by TCRdb is unverifiable without DNA. The CDR3 has 19 residues. Germline loops: CDR1 LGHNA, CDR2 YSLEER. CDR3 residues: CASSQGSSGSSRVTDTQYF.

The rearrangement uses TRBV29-1 and TRBJ2-5; TCRdb lists TRBD1, though no DNA is available to test this call. The length of the CDR3 is 12 residues. Germline loops: CDR1 SQVTM, CDR2 ANQGSEA. The CDR3 sequence: CSAVQGGETQYF.

The genes are TRBV7-2 and TRBJ1-4; the TCRdb D gene call, TRBD1, has no DNA to confirm it. The CDR3 sequence is 17 residues long. From germline, CDR1 is SGHTA and CDR2 FQGNSA. This CDR3 is CASSSPAGSRSNEKLFF.

This chain links TRBV5-1 with TRBJ2-3; TCRdb names TRBD2, which stays unverified in the absence of DNA. The germline CDR1 and CDR2 sequences are SGHRS and YFSETQ. There are 17 residues in the CDR3. The CDR3 loop reads CASSTFLAGDVPDTQYF.

This chain's CDR3 is CASSVTEDGYNEQFF. The rearrangement links TRBV9 to TRBJ2-1; the D call from TCRdb, TRBD2, cannot be confirmed without DNA. CDR1 and CDR2 from the germline V gene are SGDLS and YYNGEE. The CDR3 is 15 amino acids.

The rearrangement links TRBV28 to TRBJ2-7. CDR3 length: 15 amino acids. CDR1 and CDR2 from the germline V gene are MDHEN and SYDVKM. CDR3: CASSLRAIIGNEQYF.

The genes are TRBV29-1 and TRBJ2-7; TCRdb names TRBD1, which stays unverified in the absence of DNA. The germline CDR1 and CDR2 sequences are SQVTM and ANQGSEA. The length of the CDR3 is 13 residues. CDR3 region: CSVETTGSYEQYF.

The V gene is TRBV3-1, the J gene TRBJ2-7; checking the TCRdb D call of TRBD2 is not possible without DNA. CDR3 length equals 15 residues. Germline CDR1 is LGHDT and CDR2 is YNNKEL (reference sequence). The CDR3 is CASSPGLAESYEQYF.